This T cell receptor beta chain appears in the sequencing data of a study of cytomegalovirus exposure and HLA in healthy donors. Germline CDR1 KGHSH, CDR2 LQKENI. The CDR3 sequence is 13 residues long. Trimming took off 5 bases at V and 4 bases at J, with 11 bases between the two ends. Data came from immunoSEQ multiplex PCR; TCRdb stores just in-frame clones and leaves some out. This sample has some 79,000 clones; approximately 94% occur once, and the top ten carry 3.2%. Sequences were obtained from PBMCs. The receptor was derived from a woman aged 18 to 35 in good health and CMV-seropositive. The V gene is TRBV18, the J gene TRBJ1-1; possible D gene TRBD1, 5 bases. CDR3 amino acids: CASSENGGTEAFF. The DNA for the CDR3 is TGTGCCAGCTCAGAAAACGGGGGCACTGAAGCTTTCTTT. Looking up the rest from reference TRBV18 and TRBJ1-1 gives the full variable domain: NAGVMQNPRHLVRRRGQEARLRCSPMKGHSHVYWYRQLPEEGLKFMVYLQKENIIDESGMPKERFSAEFPKEGPSILRIQQVVRGDSAAYFCASSENGGTEAFFGQGTRLTVV.